A single sample is the source of the 19 T cell receptor beta chains below, sequenced in a study of cytomegalovirus exposure and HLA in healthy donors. PCR amplification relied on 60 Vbeta primers (plus 13 Jbeta primers). Method: immunoSEQ multiplex PCR; TCRdb's copy keeps in-frame clones and lacks some. In the table there are around 170,000 clones, around 80% of which are singletons. The sample taken for sequencing was PBMCs. Every receptor here comes from a man aged 35 to 55 in good health and CMV-seropositive.

The gene calls are TRBV15 and TRBJ2-3, with TRBD2 as a possible D gene (6 bases). Germline assignment: CDR1 LNHNV and CDR2 YYDKDF (reference sequence). This CDR3 comprises 16 residues. V shed 0 bases and J shed 0 bases, with 10 bases lying between them. The CDR3 region is CATSRDWGVSTDTQYF. CDR3 DNA: TGTGCCACCAGCAGAGATTGGGGGGTTAGCACAGATACGCAGTATTTT. Using reference TRBV15 and TRBJ2-3 for the parts outside the CDR3, the full variable domain is DAMVIQNPRYQVTQFGKPVTLSCSQTLNHNVMYWYQQKSSQAPKLLFHYYDKDFNNEADTPDNFQSRRPNTSFCFLDIRSPGLGDTAMYLCATSRDWGVSTDTQYFGPGTRLTVL.

This rearrangement joins TRBV28 to TRBJ2-2; D is uncertain. V dropped 3 bases and J dropped 0 bases, with 8 bases sitting between them. CDR3 length: 15 residues. CDR1 is MDHEN and CDR2 is SYDVKM in the germline V gene. The CDR3 here is CASSFRVSNTGELFF. The CDR3 DNA sequence: TGTGCCAGCAGTTTCCGGGTTTCGAACACCGGGGAGCTGTTTTTT. Filled out from reference TRBV28 and TRBJ2-2, the complete variable domain reads DVKVTQSSRYLVKRTGEKVFLECVQDMDHENMFWYRQDPGLGLRLIYFSYDVKMKEKGDIPEGYSVSREKKERFSLILESASTNQTSMYLCASSFRVSNTGELFFGEGSRLTVL.

The chain employs TRBV15 and TRBJ2-2, with a tentative D call TRBD1 (7 bases). V lost 5 bases, J lost 2 bases, and 12 bases lay in between. This CDR3 contains 15 residues. Germline V gene lookup returns CDR1 LNHNV and CDR2 YYDKDF (reference sequence). The CDR3, as DNA: TGTGCCACCAGCGGGGGGACAGCCAACACCGGGGAGCTGTTTTTT. Protein sequence: CATSGGTANTGELFF. Supplemented by reference TRBV15 and TRBJ2-2, the full variable domain reads DAMVIQNPRYQVTQFGKPVTLSCSQTLNHNVMYWYQQKSSQAPKLLFHYYDKDFNNEADTPDNFQSRRPNTSFCFLDIRSPGLGDTAMYLCATSGGTANTGELFFGEGSRLTVL.

The chain employs TRBV5-5 and TRBJ2-4, with 9 bases matching TRBD2. The CDR3 sequence is 17 residues long. Germline V lookup: CDR1 SGHKS, CDR2 YYEKEE (reference sequence). J was trimmed by 0 bases and V by 4 bases; bases with no gene match: 8. For the CDR3, the DNA is TGTGCCAGCAGCCCGGGACTAGCTTTCCTAGCCAAAAACATTCAGTACTTC. Protein sequence: CASSPGLAFLAKNIQYF.

The J gene is TRBJ2-7, the V gene TRBV4-3; D remains ambiguous. V was shortened by 0 bases and J by 0 bases, with 9 bases between the two germline ends. The CDR3 sequence is 15 residues long. Germline CDR1 reads LGHNA; CDR2 reads YSLEER. The CDR3 bases are TGCGCCAGCAGCCAAGAGGCCCAGTCCTCCTACGAGCAGTACTTC. As protein: CASSQEAQSSYEQYF.

CDR3 sequence reads: CASSPQSTGELFF. The CDR3 DNA reads TGTGCCAGCTCACCACAGAGCACCGGGGAGCTGTTTTTT. The chain carries TRBV18 and TRBJ2-2, with no clear D. Trimming left V 1 base short and J 4 bases short, with 4 bases between. The CDR3 consists of 13 residues. Germline values: CDR1 KGHSH, CDR2 LQKENI.

V usage is TRBV9 and J usage is TRBJ2-7; no clear D. V dropped 0 bases and J dropped 6 bases, with 7 bases sitting between them. Germline V gene sequence: CDR1 SGDLS, CDR2 YYNGEE. The CDR3 is 12 amino acids. In DNA form, the CDR3 reads TGTGCCAGCAGCGTAGAGCTAGGCGAGCAGTACTTC. Its protein is CASSVELGEQYF.

The chain carries TRBV28 and TRBJ1-2; TRBD1 is a possible D gene (6 bases). Germline V gene lookup returns CDR1 MDHEN and CDR2 SYDVKM. This CDR3 is built from 14 residues. V lost 8 bases and J lost 1, with 14 bases in between. The CDR3 protein is CASVGGPYNYGYTF. The CDR3, as DNA: TGTGCCAGCGTAGGGGGACCTTATAACTATGGCTACACCTTC.

The CDR3 sequence is CASSYGQGWEQYF. DNA for the CDR3: TGTGCCAGCAGCTACGGACAGGGTTGGGAGCAGTACTTC. This chain links TRBV5-6 with TRBJ2-7; 8 nucleotides line up with TRBD1. The germline gives CDR1 SGHDT, CDR2 YYEEEE. This CDR3 has 13 amino acids. V dropped 3 bases and J dropped 7; count of bases not matched to a gene: 6.

The chain couples TRBV2 to TRBJ1-5; D unresolved. Germline V gene lookup returns CDR1 SNHLY and CDR2 FYNNEI. The CDR3 spans 15 residues. V dropped 4 bases and J dropped 1 base, with 11 bases sitting between them. This CDR3 is CASSAGGRSNQPQHF. CDR3 nucleotide sequence: TGTGCCAGCAGTGCGGGAGGCCGCAGCAATCAGCCCCAGCATTTT.

J is TRBJ1-1 and V is TRBV7-9; D is uncertain. The CDR3 spans 14 residues. Trimming removed 1 base from V and 0 bases from J, with 6 bases in between. Germline V lookup: CDR1 SEHNR, CDR2 FQNEAQ (reference sequence). DNA of the CDR3: TGTGCCAGCAGCTTAGGGGCGTTGAACACTGAAGCTTTCTTT. Protein product: CASSLGALNTEAFF.

This clone was seen a handful of times. This sequence joins TRBV30 and TRBJ1-3; D gene uncertain. Between the trimmed V and J ends, which lost 1 base and 4 bases, there was a span of 5 bases. The V gene's germline CDR1 is GTSNPN and CDR2 SVGIG (reference sequence). The CDR3 consists of 12 residues. The CDR3 coding sequence is TGTGCCTGGAGTGCACTAGGAAACACCATATATTTT. It codes for CAWSALGNTIYF.

The chain has TRBV7-9 and TRBJ2-7; D is possibly TRBD2 (5 bases). The germline gives CDR1 SEHNR, CDR2 FQNEAQ (reference sequence). The length of the CDR3 is 13 residues. Trimming cost V 5 bases and J 3 bases, with 11 bases left between them. In nucleotides, the CDR3 is TGTGCCAGCAGCCCATTGGACTTCTACGAGCAGTACTTC. As protein: CASSPLDFYEQYF.

The chain couples TRBV10-3 to TRBJ1-1, with 7 bases fitting TRBD1. This CDR3 is 15 amino acids long. Germline V gives CDR1 ENHRY, CDR2 SYGVKD. V lost 6 bases to trimming and J lost 2 bases; unmatched junction nucleotides: 9. CDR3 sequence (DNA): TGTGCCATCAGGCACCCACAGGGGTTTAACACTGAAGCTTTCTTT. This gives the protein CAIRHPQGFNTEAFF.

The J gene is TRBJ1-2, the V gene TRBV10-3; TRBD1 might be the D (6 bases). This CDR3 comprises 13 residues. Trimming pared 6 bases from V and 2 bases from J, leaving 10 bases between. From germline, CDR1 is ENHRY and CDR2 SYGVKD. The CDR3 coding sequence is TGTGCCATCAGGACGGACAGCAACTATGGCTACACCTTC. Amino acids: CAIRTDSNYGYTF.

This clone was seen a single time. The chain links TRBV6-5 to TRBJ1-1, with TRBD1 as a possible D gene (6 bases). The CDR3 has 15 residues. In germline, CDR1 is MNHEY, CDR2 SVGAGI. Trimming shortened V by 2 bases and J by 7 bases, and 17 bases separated the two germline ends. CDR3 region: CASSYLGGRGIEAFF. The CDR3 nucleotides are TGTGCCAGCAGTTACCTCGGGGGGCGCGGTATTGAAGCTTTCTTT.

The chain joins TRBV7-3 to TRBJ2-1, with 11 bases aligning to TRBD1. The V and J ends lost 5 bases and 0 bases, in that order; junction bases with no gene match: 6. Looked up from germline, CDR1 is SGHTA and CDR2 is FQGTGA. The CDR3 covers 17 residues. The CDR3 reads CASSLPGTGGSYNEQFF. The DNA of the CDR3 is TGTGCCAGCAGCCTCCCCGGGACAGGGGGCTCCTACAATGAGCAGTTCTTC.

This sequence joins TRBV30 and TRBJ2-3; D uncertain. In germline, CDR1 is GTSNPN, CDR2 SVGIG (reference sequence). V lost 3 bases to trimming and J lost 5 bases, with 6 bases between them. CDR3 length: 11 amino acids. The chain's CDR3 is CAWRQVDTQYF. CDR3 coding DNA: TGTGCCTGGAGACAAGTAGATACGCAGTATTTT.

V and J are TRBV7-8 and TRBJ1-5, with TRBD1 identical over 7 bases. The trim removed 5 bases at V and 5 bases at J, leaving 6 bases unmatched. The CDR3 is 14 amino acids. The germline V gene encodes CDR1 SGHVS and CDR2 FQNEAQ. The DNA for the CDR3 is TGTGCCAGCAGCCCCGGGACAGCTGATCAGCCCCAGCATTTT. It yields the protein CASSPGTADQPQHF.